This T cell receptor (beta chain) was identified during a study of cytomegalovirus exposure and HLA in healthy donors. Findings of the study overall: According to a subsequent analysis, TCR clusters identified in the first cohort showed a tendency to co-occur across the approximately 110 validation repertoires. Reported results showed that the classifier diagnosed cytomegalovirus status with high specificity and sensitivity.

Repertoires were generated with immunoSEQ multiplex PCR, while TCRdb's copy carries only in-frame clones and drops some. In the table there are hundreds of thousands of clones, 87% of which are singletons. V was cut by 0 bases and J by 0 bases, with 9 bases left in between. Germline V CDR1 and CDR2: SGDLS, YYNGEE. The CDR3 runs to 15 residues. This clone was detected once. The antigen is unknown. Sequences were obtained from PBMCs. This chain uses TRBV9 with TRBJ1-1, with D tentatively TRBD1 (5 bases). The clonotype comes from a man aged 18 to 29 in good health and CMV-seropositive. The CDR3 region is CASSVEGLVNTEAFF. CDR3 nucleotides: TGTGCCAGCAGCGTAGAGGGGCTGGTGAACACTGAAGCTTTCTTT.